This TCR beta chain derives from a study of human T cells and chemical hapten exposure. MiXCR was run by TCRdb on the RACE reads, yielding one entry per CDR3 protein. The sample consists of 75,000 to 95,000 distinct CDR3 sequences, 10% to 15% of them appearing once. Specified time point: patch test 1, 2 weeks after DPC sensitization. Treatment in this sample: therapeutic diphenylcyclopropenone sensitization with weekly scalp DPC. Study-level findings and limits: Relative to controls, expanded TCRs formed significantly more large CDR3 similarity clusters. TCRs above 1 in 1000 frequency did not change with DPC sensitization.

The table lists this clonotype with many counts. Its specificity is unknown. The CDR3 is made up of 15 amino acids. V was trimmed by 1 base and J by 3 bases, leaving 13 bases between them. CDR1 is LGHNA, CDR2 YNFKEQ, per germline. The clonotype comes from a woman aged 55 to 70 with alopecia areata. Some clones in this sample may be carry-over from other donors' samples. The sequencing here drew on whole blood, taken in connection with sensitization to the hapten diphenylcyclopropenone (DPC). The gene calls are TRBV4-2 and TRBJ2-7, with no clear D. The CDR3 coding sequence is TGTGCCAGCAGCCAAGTTACCGGCCGAGACTACGAGCAGTACTTC. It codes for CASSQVTGRDYEQYF.